This T cell receptor (beta chain) was sequenced during a study of shared clonotypes between healthy human individuals. Overall study: With ages of 18 to 49, the donors were two women and three men. Three CD4 naive, three CD4 memory, two CD8 naive and one CD8 memory plate were used per donor.

Germline CDR1 ENHRY, CDR2 SYGVKD. The germline V and J ends were trimmed by 10 bases and 0 bases, with 10 bases remaining between them. CDR3 size: 12 residues. Method: immunoSEQ multiplex PCR; TCRdb's copy keeps in-frame clones and lacks some. The sample has some 1,600,000 clones, approximately 98% seen once. The chain has TRBV10-3 and TRBJ2-7, with D unresolved. The source material was naive CD4+ T cells sorted from blood. Subset in this sample: CD45RA+ positively selected. The sequence derives from a man aged 30 to 45 in good health. Here the CDR3 DNA reads TGTGCCACCCGGGCGAACTCCTACGAGCAGTACTTC. It encodes CATRANSYEQYF.